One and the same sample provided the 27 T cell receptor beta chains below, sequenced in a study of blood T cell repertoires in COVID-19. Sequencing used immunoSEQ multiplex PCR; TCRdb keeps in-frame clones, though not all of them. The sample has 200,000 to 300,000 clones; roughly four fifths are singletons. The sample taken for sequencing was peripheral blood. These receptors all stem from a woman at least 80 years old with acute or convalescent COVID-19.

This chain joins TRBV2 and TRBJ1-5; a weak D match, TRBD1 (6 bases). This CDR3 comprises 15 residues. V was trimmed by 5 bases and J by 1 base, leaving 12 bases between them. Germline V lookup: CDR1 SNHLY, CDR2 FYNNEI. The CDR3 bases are TGTGCCAGCAGTCTCAGGGGCTTGAGCAATCAGCCCCAGCATTTT. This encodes CASSLRGLSNQPQHF.

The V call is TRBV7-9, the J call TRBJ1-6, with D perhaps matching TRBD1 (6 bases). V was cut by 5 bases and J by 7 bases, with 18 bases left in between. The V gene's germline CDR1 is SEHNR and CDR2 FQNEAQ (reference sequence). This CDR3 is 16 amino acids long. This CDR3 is CASSPGAGEGNSPLHF. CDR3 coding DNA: TGTGCCAGCAGCCCAGGGGCGGGAGAGGGGAATTCACCCCTCCACTTT. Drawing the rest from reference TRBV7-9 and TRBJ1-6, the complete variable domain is DTGVSQNPRHKITKRGQNVTFRCDPISEHNRLYWYRQTLGQGPEFLTYFQNEAQLEKSRLLSDRFSAERPKGSFSTLEIQRTEQGDSAMYLCASSPGAGEGNSPLHFGNGTRLTVT.

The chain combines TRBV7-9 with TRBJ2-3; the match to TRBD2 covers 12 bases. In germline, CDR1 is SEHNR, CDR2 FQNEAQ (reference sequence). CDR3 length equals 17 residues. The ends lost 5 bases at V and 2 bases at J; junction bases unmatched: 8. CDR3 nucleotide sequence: TGTGCCAGCAGCCCCCCGGGACTAGCGGGCACCACAGATACGCAGTATTTT. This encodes CASSPPGLAGTTDTQYF.

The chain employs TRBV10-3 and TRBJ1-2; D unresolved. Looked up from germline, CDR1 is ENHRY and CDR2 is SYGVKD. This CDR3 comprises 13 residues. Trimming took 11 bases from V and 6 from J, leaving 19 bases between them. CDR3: CAASQTASDGYTF. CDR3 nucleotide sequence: TGTGCCGCCAGCCAAACAGCCTCTGATGGCTACACCTTC.

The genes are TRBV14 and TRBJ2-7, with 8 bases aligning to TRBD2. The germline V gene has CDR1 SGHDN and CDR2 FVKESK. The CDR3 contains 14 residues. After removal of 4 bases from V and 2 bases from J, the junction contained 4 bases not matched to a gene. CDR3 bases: TGTGCCAGCAGCCGGTCGGGGGGGACCTACGAGCAGTACTTC. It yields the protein CASSRSGGTYEQYF.

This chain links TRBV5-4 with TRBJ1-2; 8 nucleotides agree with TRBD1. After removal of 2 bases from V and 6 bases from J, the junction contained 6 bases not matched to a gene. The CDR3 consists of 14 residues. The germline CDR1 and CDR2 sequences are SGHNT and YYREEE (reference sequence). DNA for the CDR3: TGTGCCAGCAGCTTTGGGAAGGACAGGGATGGCTACACCTTC. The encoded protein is CASSFGKDRDGYTF.

CDR3 loop: CASSNQGQNTEAFF. The CDR3 nucleotides read TGTGCCAGCTCAAACCAGGGGCAGAACACTGAAGCTTTCTTT. The chain is built from TRBV18 and TRBJ1-1; D is perhaps TRBD1 (6 bases). The germline V gene encodes CDR1 KGHSH and CDR2 LQKENI. This CDR3 has 14 amino acids. The V end was cut by 5 bases, the J end by 1 base, with 11 bases between.

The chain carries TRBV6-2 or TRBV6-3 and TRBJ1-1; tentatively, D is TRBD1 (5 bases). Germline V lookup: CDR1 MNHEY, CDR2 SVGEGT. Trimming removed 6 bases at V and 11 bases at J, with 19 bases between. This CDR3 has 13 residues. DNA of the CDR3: TGTGCCAGCAGCCCGGAGGTGGGGGGGTCGGCTTTCTTT. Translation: CASSPEVGGSAFF.

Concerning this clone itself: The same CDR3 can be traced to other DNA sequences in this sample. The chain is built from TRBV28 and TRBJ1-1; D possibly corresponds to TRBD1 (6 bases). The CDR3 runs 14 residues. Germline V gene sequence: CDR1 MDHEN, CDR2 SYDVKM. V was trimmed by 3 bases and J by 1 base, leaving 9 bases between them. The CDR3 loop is CASSLTRGNTEAFF. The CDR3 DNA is TGTGCCAGCAGTTTGACCAGGGGGAACACTGAAGCTTTCTTT.

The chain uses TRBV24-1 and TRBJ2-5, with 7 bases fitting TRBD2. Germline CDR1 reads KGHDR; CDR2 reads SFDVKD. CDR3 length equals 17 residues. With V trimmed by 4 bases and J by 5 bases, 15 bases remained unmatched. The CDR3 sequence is CATSEPAGRRAVETQYF. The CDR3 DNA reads TGTGCCACCAGTGAACCAGCGGGGCGTCGGGCGGTGGAGACCCAGTACTTC.

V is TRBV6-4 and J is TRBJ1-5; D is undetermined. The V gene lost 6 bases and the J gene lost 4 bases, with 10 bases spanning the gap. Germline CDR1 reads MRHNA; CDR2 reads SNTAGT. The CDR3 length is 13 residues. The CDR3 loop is CASSLRVNQPQHF. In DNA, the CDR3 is TGTGCCAGCAGCCTACGGGTGAATCAGCCCCAGCATTTT.

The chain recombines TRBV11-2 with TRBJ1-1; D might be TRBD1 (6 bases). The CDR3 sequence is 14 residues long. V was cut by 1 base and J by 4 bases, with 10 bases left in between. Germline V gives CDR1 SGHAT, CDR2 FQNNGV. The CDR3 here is CASSLGGGLTEAFF. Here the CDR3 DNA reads TGTGCCAGCAGCTTAGGCGGGGGCCTCACTGAAGCTTTCTTT.

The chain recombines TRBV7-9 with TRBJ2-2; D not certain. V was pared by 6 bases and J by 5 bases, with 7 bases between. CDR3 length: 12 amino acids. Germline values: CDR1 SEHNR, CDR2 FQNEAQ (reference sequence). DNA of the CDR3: TGTGCCAGCAGTCCTGTTACCGGGGAGCTGTTTTTT. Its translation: CASSPVTGELFF.

The CDR3 reads CASSLEDTPYNEQFF. The CDR3 nucleotides read TGTGCCAGCAGCTTAGAGGACACCCCCTACAATGAGCAGTTCTTC. The chain recombines TRBV7-8 with TRBJ2-1; D is perhaps TRBD1 (5 bases). V was cut by 1 base and J by 2 bases, with 9 bases left in between. The germline V gene has CDR1 SGHVS and CDR2 FQNEAQ. The CDR3 contains 15 residues.

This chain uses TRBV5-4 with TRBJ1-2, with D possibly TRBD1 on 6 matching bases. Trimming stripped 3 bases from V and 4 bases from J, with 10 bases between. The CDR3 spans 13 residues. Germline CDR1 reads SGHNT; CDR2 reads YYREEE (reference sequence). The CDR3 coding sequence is TGTGCCAGCAGCTCTAGGGGGGGCTATGGCTACACCTTC. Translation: CASSSRGGYGYTF. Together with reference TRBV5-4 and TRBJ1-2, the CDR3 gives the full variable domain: ETGVTQSPTHLIKTRGQQVTLRCSSQSGHNTVSWYQQALGQGPQFIFQYYREEENGRGNFPPRFSGLQFPNYSSELNVNALELDDSALYLCASSSRGGYGYTFGSGTRLTVV.

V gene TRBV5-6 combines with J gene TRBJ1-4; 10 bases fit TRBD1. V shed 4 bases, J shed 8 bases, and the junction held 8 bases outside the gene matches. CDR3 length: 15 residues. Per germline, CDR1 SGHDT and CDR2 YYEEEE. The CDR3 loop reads CASSDAGTGVEKLFF. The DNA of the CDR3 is TGTGCCAGCAGCGACGCCGGGACAGGGGTCGAAAAACTGTTTTTT.

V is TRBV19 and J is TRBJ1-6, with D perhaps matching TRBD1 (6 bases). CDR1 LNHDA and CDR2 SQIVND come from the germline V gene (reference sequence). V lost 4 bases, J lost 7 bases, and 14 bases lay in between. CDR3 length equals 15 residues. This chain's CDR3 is CASSTTGTQNSPLHF. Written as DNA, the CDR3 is TGTGCCAGTAGTACCACAGGGACCCAAAATTCACCCCTCCACTTT.

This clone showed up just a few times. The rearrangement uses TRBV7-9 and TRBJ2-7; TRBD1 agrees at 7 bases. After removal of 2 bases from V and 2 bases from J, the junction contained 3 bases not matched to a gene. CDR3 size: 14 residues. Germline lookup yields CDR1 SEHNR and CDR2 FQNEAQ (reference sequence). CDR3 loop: CASSLRQGAYEQYF. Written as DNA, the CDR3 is TGTGCCAGCAGCTTACGGCAGGGGGCCTACGAGCAGTACTTC.

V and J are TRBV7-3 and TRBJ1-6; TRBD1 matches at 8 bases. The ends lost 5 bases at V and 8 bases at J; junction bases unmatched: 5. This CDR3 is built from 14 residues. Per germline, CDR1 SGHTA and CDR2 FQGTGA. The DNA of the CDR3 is TGTGCCAGCAGCCTCGGACAGGGTTATTCACCCCTCCACTTT. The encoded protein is CASSLGQGYSPLHF.

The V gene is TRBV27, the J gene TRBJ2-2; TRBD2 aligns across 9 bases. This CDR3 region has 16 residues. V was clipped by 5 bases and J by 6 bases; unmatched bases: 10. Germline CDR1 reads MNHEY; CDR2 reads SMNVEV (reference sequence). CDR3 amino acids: CASSRVFAGGSGELFF. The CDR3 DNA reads TGTGCCAGCAGTCGCGTATTCGCGGGGGGGTCCGGGGAGCTGTTTTTT.

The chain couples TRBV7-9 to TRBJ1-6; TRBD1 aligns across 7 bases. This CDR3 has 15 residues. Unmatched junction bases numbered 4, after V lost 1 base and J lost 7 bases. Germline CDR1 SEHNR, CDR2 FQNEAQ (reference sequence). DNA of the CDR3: TGTGCCAGCAGCTTAGTCTTAGGGGGCAATTCACCCCTCCACTTT. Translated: CASSLVLGGNSPLHF.

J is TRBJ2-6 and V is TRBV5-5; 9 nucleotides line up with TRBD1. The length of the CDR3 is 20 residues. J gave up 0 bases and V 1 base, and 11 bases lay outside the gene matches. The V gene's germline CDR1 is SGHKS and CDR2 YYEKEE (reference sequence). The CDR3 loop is CASSLRQQGAGLSGANVLTF. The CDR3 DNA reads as TGTGCCAGCAGCTTGCGGCAACAGGGGGCGGGTCTCTCTGGGGCCAACGTCCTGACTTTC. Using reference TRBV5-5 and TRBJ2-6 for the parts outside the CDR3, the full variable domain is DAGVTQSPTHLIKTRGQQVTLRCSPISGHKSVSWYQQVLGQGPQFIFQYYEKEERGRGNFPDRFSARQFPNYSSELNVNALLLGDSALYLCASSLRQQGAGLSGANVLTFGAGSRLTVL.

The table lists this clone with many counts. The CDR3 nucleotides are TGTGCCAGCAGTCTGGGACTAGCGGGGGAGCAGTACTTC. It specifies CASSLGLAGEQYF. The chain joins TRBV28 to TRBJ2-7; TRBD2 matches at 13 bases. Per germline, CDR1 MDHEN and CDR2 SYDVKM. This CDR3 comprises 13 residues. J lost 7 bases, V lost 5 bases, and 2 bases had no gene match.

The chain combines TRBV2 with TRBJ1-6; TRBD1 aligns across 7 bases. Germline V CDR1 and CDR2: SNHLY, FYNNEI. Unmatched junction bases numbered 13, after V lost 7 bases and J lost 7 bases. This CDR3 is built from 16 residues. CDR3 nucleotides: TGTGCCAGCACCCCTAGTCGGACAGGCGGAAATTCACCCCTCCACTTT. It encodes CASTPSRTGGNSPLHF.

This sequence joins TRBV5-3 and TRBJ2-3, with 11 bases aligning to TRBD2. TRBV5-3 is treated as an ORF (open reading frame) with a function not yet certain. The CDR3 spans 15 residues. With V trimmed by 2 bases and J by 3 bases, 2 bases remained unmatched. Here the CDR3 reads CARSFSGGGTDTQYF. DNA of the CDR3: TGTGCCAGAAGCTTTAGCGGGGGGGGAACAGATACGCAGTATTTT.

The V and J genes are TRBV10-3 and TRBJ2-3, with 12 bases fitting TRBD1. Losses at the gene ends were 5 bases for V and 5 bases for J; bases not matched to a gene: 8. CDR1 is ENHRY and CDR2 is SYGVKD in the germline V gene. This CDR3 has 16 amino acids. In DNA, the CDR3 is TGTGCCATCAGTCCCCGGGACAGGGGGCAAGGAGATACGCAGTATTTT. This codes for CAISPRDRGQGDTQYF.

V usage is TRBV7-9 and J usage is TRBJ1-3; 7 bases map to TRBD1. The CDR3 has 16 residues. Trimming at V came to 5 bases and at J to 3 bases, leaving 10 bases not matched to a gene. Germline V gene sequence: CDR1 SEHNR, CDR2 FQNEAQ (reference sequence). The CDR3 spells CASSPTTGDGGNTIYF. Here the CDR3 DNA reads TGTGCCAGCAGCCCAACCACAGGGGACGGTGGAAACACCATATATTTT.